Shown below are 21 T cell receptor beta chains from a single sample sequenced in a study of identical twins. TCRdb re-derived calls from the 5' RACE reads in MiXCR, one entry per CDR3 protein. The sample contains around 1.7 million distinct CDR3 sequences, roughly 35% of which appear only once. Specimen: cord blood. Receptors originate from a newborn girl in good health.

This clonotype was seen once. J is TRBJ1-2 and V is TRBV6-1; no clear D. From germline, CDR1 is MNHNS and CDR2 SASEGT. V was trimmed by 6 bases and J by 13 bases, leaving 9 bases between them. CDR3 length equals 9 residues. The CDR3 DNA reads as TGTGCCAGCAGCGCCGCCGGCACCTTC. This sequence encodes CASSAAGTF.

The CDR3 region is CSAREHEQYF. Written as DNA, the CDR3 is TGCAGTGCTAGAGAGCATGAGCAGTACTTC. V usage is TRBV20-1 and J usage is TRBJ2-1, with D unresolved. The J call is in doubt because the DNA end fits TRBJ2-7 better. The CDR3 spans 10 residues. Germline V lookup: CDR1 DFQATT, CDR2 SNEGSKA (reference sequence).

This clonotype has only a few counts. The chain links TRBV20-1 to TRBJ2-2; 14 bases line up with TRBD2. The CDR3 length is 20 residues. CDR1 is DFQATT and CDR2 is SNEGSKA in the germline V gene (reference sequence). With V trimmed by 6 bases and J by 0 bases, 15 bases remained unmatched. As DNA, the CDR3 is TGCAGTGCGCACAACCGAAGAGGACTAGCGGGGGGATCGAACACCGGGGAGCTGTTTTTT. It codes for CSAHNRRGLAGGSNTGELFF.

This clonotype was counted a few times. The rearrangement links TRBV20-1 to TRBJ2-7; 9 nucleotides align to TRBD1. Unmatched junction bases numbered 2, after V lost 5 bases and J lost 3 bases. This CDR3 comprises 12 residues. Germline loops: CDR1 DFQATT, CDR2 SNEGSKA (reference sequence). The CDR3 region is CSALGQGYEQYF. CDR3 sequence (DNA): TGCAGTGCTTTGGGACAGGGCTACGAGCAGTACTTC.

This chain links TRBV6-2 or TRBV6-3 with TRBJ2-2; D not resolved. The CDR3 length is 13 residues. Germline values: CDR1 MNHEY, CDR2 SVGEGT. V gave up 4 bases and J gave up 6 bases, with 9 bases separating them. The CDR3 sequence: CASSSGYAGELFF. The CDR3 bases are TGTGCCAGCAGTTCCGGGTACGCCGGGGAGCTGTTTTTT.

J is TRBJ1-6 and V is TRBV28; D is undetermined. Per the germline V gene, CDR1 is MDHEN and CDR2 is SYDVKM. The CDR3 consists of 12 residues. V was pared by 10 bases and J by 7 bases, with 11 bases between. Here the CDR3 DNA reads TGTGCCACTAGTTTCCCAAATTCACCCCTCCACTTT. Translating it yields CATSFPNSPLHF.

The chain couples TRBV29-1 to TRBJ1-4; D may be TRBD1 (6 bases). The CDR3 is 14 amino acids. The V and J ends lost 4 bases and 1 base respectively, with 10 bases between them. The germline gives CDR1 SQVTM, CDR2 ANQGSEA. The CDR3 DNA follows: TGCAGCGTTGCGGGGGGCGAAACTAATGAAAAACTGTTTTTT. It encodes CSVAGGETNEKLFF. The variable domain in full, with the rest retrieved from reference TRBV29-1 and TRBJ1-4, is SAVISQKPSRDICQRGTSLTIQCQVDSQVTMMFWYRQQPGQSLTLIATANQGSEATYESGFVIDKFPISRPNLTFSTLTVSNMSPEDSSIYLCSVAGGETNEKLFFGSGTQLSVL.

This clonotype was seen only a few times. The V and J genes are TRBV30 and TRBJ2-7; the D is unclear. The CDR3 sequence is 13 residues long. V lost 3 bases, J lost 7 bases, and 16 bases lay in between. Germline V gene sequence: CDR1 GTSNPN, CDR2 SVGIG (reference sequence). The CDR3 is CAWSVRSMEEQYF. The CDR3 region has the DNA TGTGCCTGGAGCGTCCGTTCGATGGAAGAGCAGTACTTC.

The chain employs TRBV6-6 and TRBJ1-1, with D perhaps TRBD1 (5 bases). This CDR3 region has 11 residues. Looked up from germline, CDR1 is MNHNY and CDR2 is SVGAGI (reference sequence). With 2 bases removed from V and 7 bases from J, the gap between germline ends came to 5 bases. The CDR3 nucleotides are TGTGCCAGCAGTTACGGGGGTGAAGCTTTCTTT. This codes for CASSYGGEAFF.

The sample holds a few counts of this clonotype. J is TRBJ2-5 and V is TRBV20-1; no definite D call. The germline V gene encodes CDR1 DFQATT and CDR2 SNEGSKA (reference sequence). This CDR3 has 13 residues. Trimming left V 3 bases short and J 0 bases short, with 8 bases between. The CDR3 sequence: CSARDVYQETQYF. CDR3 sequence (DNA): TGCAGTGCTAGGGACGTGTACCAAGAGACCCAGTACTTC.

The chain links TRBV15 to TRBJ2-7; 8 nucleotides match TRBD2. The CDR3 is 14 amino acids. Germline V lookup: CDR1 LNHNV, CDR2 YYDKDF (reference sequence). The junction had 5 bases not matched to a gene; V was cut back by 5 bases and J by 2 bases. DNA for the CDR3: TGTGCCACCAGCCGTAGCGGGAAACCCTACGAGCAGTACTTC. This codes for CATSRSGKPYEQYF.

The V gene is TRBV12-3 or TRBV12-4, the J gene TRBJ2-7, with D possibly being TRBD1 or TRBD2 (5 bases each). CDR3 length equals 18 residues. Trimming took off 2 bases at V and 0 bases at J, with 20 bases between the two ends. The CDR3 DNA reads TGTGCCAGCAGTTTACGCGGTCGAGGGGTGATCCTCTCCTACGAGCAGTACTTC. It encodes CASSLRGRGVILSYEQYF.

CDR3 sequence reads: CAVRPGVSSTDTQYF. The CDR3 DNA reads TGTGCCGTCCGGCCAGGAGTATCGAGCACAGATACGCAGTATTTT. This chain links TRBV28 with TRBJ2-3; D is unclear. V was cut by 11 bases and J by 0 bases, with 18 bases left in between. This CDR3 comprises 15 residues. Per germline, CDR1 MDHEN and CDR2 SYDVKM.

The rearrangement links TRBV3-1 to TRBJ2-5; TRBD2 matches 7 bases. Losses at the gene ends were 0 bases for V and 5 bases for J; bases not matched to a gene: 9. Germline CDR1 and CDR2: LGHDT and YNNKEL (reference sequence). CDR3 length: 16 residues. The CDR3 DNA sequence: TGTGCCAGCAGCCAAGAATTCGGCGGGAGCGGGGAGACCCAGTACTTC. Translating it yields CASSQEFGGSGETQYF.

The chain combines TRBV20-1 with TRBJ1-6; TRBD1 matches at 7 bases. CDR1 DFQATT and CDR2 SNEGSKA come from the germline V gene (reference sequence). This CDR3 contains 23 residues. V gave up 6 bases and J gave up 4 bases; unmatched junction bases: 33. The CDR3 loop is CSAPRTGAPDDGMTHIYNSPLHF. CDR3 nucleotide sequence: TGCAGTGCGCCTCGAACAGGGGCCCCAGATGATGGGATGACCCATATATATAATTCACCCCTCCACTTT.

V gene TRBV28 combines with J gene TRBJ2-5; unclear D gene. The V gene's germline CDR1 is MDHEN and CDR2 SYDVKM. CDR3 length equals 12 residues. The V and J ends lost 4 bases and 11 bases respectively, with 14 bases between them. The CDR3 loop reads CASSSGHNEQYF. The DNA of the CDR3 is TGTGCCAGCAGTTCCGGGCACAATGAGCAGTACTTC.

V and J are TRBV20-1 and TRBJ1-1; 10 bases are shared with TRBD1. Germline-derived CDR1 and CDR2 are DFQATT and SNEGSKA (reference sequence). Unmatched junction bases numbered 8, after V lost 6 bases and J lost 4 bases. The CDR3 extends over 14 amino acids. The CDR3 spells CSALTGGSATEAFF. CDR3 bases: TGCAGTGCCCTGACAGGGGGCTCGGCCACTGAAGCTTTCTTT.

The chain employs TRBV6-5 and TRBJ2-7, with 8 bases lining up with TRBD2. V lost 2 bases, J lost 4 bases, and 10 bases stayed unmatched. Germline-derived CDR1 and CDR2 are MNHEY and SVGAGI. CDR3 length equals 16 residues. CDR3 bases: TGTGCCAGCAGTTACGCACATAGCGGGGTTAGGTACGAGCAGTACTTC. Amino acids: CASSYAHSGVRYEQYF.

This clonotype was seen a handful of times. This may stem from a read error, because a much larger clone lies one nucleotide away. The gene calls are TRBV28 and TRBJ1-6; 8 bases fit TRBD1. CDR1 and CDR2 from the germline V gene are MDHEN and SYDVKM. The CDR3 contains 14 residues. CDR3: CASSLDRDNSPPHF. The CDR3 DNA reads TGTGCCAGCAGTTTGGACAGGGATAATTCACCCCCCCACTTT.

The J gene is TRBJ1-1, the V gene TRBV29-1, with 8 bases that match TRBD1. Unmatched junction bases numbered 3, after V lost 2 bases and J lost 1 base. Germline V gene data show CDR1 as SQVTM and CDR2 as ANQGSEA. This CDR3 has 14 residues. The CDR3 is CSVEQGAGNTEAFF. The CDR3, as DNA: TGCAGCGTTGAACAGGGGGCGGGGAACACTGAAGCTTTCTTT.

This clonotype was found a few times. This chain uses TRBV7-9 with TRBJ2-5, with 7 bases matching TRBD2. The CDR3 runs 16 residues. Unmatched junction bases numbered 17, after V lost 7 bases and J lost 6 bases. Germline CDR1 reads SEHNR; CDR2 reads FQNEAQ (reference sequence). The CDR3 nucleotides are TGTGCCAGCATAGGGGTAGCGGGTGAGCGGATGAAGACCCAGTACTTC. The encoded protein is CASIGVAGERMKTQYF. Together with reference TRBV7-9 and TRBJ2-5, the CDR3 gives the full variable domain: DTGVSQNPRHKITKRGQNVTFRCDPISEHNRLYWYRQTLGQGPEFLTYFQNEAQLEKSRLLSDRFSAERPKGSFSTLEIQRTEQGDSAMYLCASIGVAGERMKTQYFGPGTRLLVL.